This T cell receptor beta chain was sequenced in a study of blood T cell repertoires in COVID-19. Assay: immunoSEQ multiplex PCR; the TCRdb copy retains only in-frame clones and omits some. The sample lists 260,000 or so clones, over 70% seen once, with around 6% in the top ten. Germline-derived CDR1 and CDR2 are PRHDT and FYEKMQ (reference sequence). The V gene end was trimmed by 3 bases and the J gene end by 6 bases; junction bases not matched to a gene: 8. The CDR3 totals 15 residues. This TCR derives from an elderly man with acute or convalescent COVID-19. The V gene is TRBV13, the J gene TRBJ2-7, with TRBD1 identical over 10 bases. Sample: peripheral blood. DNA for the CDR3: TGTGCCAGCAGCTTCGGGGACAGGGGTTATAGCGAGCAGTACTTC. Its protein is CASSFGDRGYSEQYF. Drawing the rest from reference TRBV13 and TRBJ2-7, the complete variable domain is AAGVIQSPRHLIKEKRETATLKCYPIPRHDTVYWYQQGPGQDPQFLISFYEKMQSDKGSIPDRFSAQQFSDYHSELNMSSLELGDSALYFCASSFGDRGYSEQYFGPGTRLTVT.